The TCR beta chain described here comes from a study of molecular identifiers for immune sequencing clone quantification. The study, taken as a whole, reports: Whereas clones above 20 RNA copies held under 1% of naive-cell molecules, they held over 97% of effector molecules.

V was pared by 6 bases and J by 5 bases, with 16 bases between. Germline lookup yields CDR1 MNHEY and CDR2 SMNVEV (reference sequence). The CDR3 has 14 residues. This clonotype was recorded at least ten times. Its antigen is unknown. A CD8+CD4-CCR7+CD45RA+ phenotype served as the sorting definition for naive CD8 T cells. TCRdb reprocessed the PCR reads with MiXCR, giving one entry per CDR3 protein. This table holds about 97,000 distinct CDR3 sequences, around 24% found once. The clonotype comes from a human donor in good health. Some libraries in this study had Jurkat cell RNA spiked in. The specimen was naive CD8+ T cells from blood, with Jurkat cell RNA spiked in. Indicated subset: FACS-sorted CD8+CD4-CCR7+CD45RA+ naive T cells. The chain has TRBV27 and TRBJ2-5; tentative D call: TRBD2 (5 bases). CDR3 sequence reads: CASSWRAGGETQYF. Written as DNA, the CDR3 is TGTGCCAGCAGCTGGCGGGCAGGCGGGGAGACCCAGTACTTC.